This entry features one TCR beta chain sequence. The antigen is not known. The junction differs from germline at one of its ends, possibly a read error. The data were taken from a study of cytomegalovirus exposure and HLA in healthy donors. Notes on the study in general: Accurate prediction of most subjects' HLA-A and HLA-B alleles from TCR beta sequences was reported. Presence/absence comparisons presumed near-even sequencing depth among donors. High specificity and sensitivity for cytomegalovirus status were reported for the classifier.

With 60 Vbeta and 13 Jbeta primers, the PCR was carried out. Produced via immunoSEQ multiplex PCR; TCRdb's table is partial and in-frame only. The profile shows roughly 120,000 clones, under 90% of them singletons. CDR1 and CDR2 (germline): SGHDT, YYEEEE. The CDR3 has 16 amino acids. The clonotype comes from a woman aged 30 to 39 in good health and CMV-seronegative. Sequencing input: PBMCs. The V call is TRBV5-6, the J call TRBJ2-1; D might be TRBD2 (6 bases). CDR3 sequence reads: CASSVSSGWLMNEQLF. As DNA, the CDR3 is TGTGCCAGCAGCGTCTCAAGCGGGTGGTTAATGAATGAGCAGCTCTTC.